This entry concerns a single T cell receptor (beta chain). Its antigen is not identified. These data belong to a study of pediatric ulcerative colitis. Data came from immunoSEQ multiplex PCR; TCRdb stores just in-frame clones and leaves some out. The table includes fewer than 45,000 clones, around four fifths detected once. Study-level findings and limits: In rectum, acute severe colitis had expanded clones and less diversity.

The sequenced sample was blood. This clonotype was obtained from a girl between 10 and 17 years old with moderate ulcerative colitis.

The DNA for the CDR3 is TGTGCCAGCAGTTTTGACGGGACCCACTACGAGCAGTACTTC. Protein sequence: CASSFDGTHYEQYF. The chain is built from TRBV27 and TRBJ2-7, with D perhaps TRBD1 or TRBD2 (5 bases each). V was pared by 3 bases and J by 3 bases, with 12 bases between. The V gene's germline CDR1 is MNHEY and CDR2 SMNVEV (reference sequence). This CDR3 contains 14 residues.